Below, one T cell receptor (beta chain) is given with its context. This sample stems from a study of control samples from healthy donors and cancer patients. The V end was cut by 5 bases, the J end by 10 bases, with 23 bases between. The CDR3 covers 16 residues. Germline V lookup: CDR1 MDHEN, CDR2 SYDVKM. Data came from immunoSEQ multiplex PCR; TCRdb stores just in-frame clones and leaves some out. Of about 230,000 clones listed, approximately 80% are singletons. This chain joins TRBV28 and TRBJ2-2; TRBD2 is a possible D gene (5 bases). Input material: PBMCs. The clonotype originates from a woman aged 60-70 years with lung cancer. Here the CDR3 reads CASSPNRWGAREELFF. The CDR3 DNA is TGTGCCAGCAGTCCGAACCGGTGGGGAGCCCGGGAGGAGCTGTTTTTT. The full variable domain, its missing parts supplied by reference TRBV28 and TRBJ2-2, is DVKVTQSSRYLVKRTGEKVFLECVQDMDHENMFWYRQDPGLGLRLIYFSYDVKMKEKGDIPEGYSVSREKKERFSLILESASTNQTSMYLCASSPNRWGAREELFFGEGSRLTVL.